The rows below give T cell receptor beta chains drawn from one sample of a study of regulatory T cells in long-lasting Graves disease. TCRdb re-analysed the multiplex PCR reads in MiXCR, keeping a single row per CDR3 protein. The sample has hundreds of thousands of distinct CDR3 sequences; roughly 21% are singletons. Sample: peripheral blood mononuclear cells (PBMCs), taken when the disease was refractory, from a patient treated with antithyroid drugs. The source of these receptors is a female donor with Graves disease. The CDR3 runs from the conserved cysteine through the conserved F or W. A D gene is named only where the DNA matches it firmly. Expanded clones are given a class, and other clones once, few, many or no size at all.

clone size	V gene	D gene	J gene	CDR3 protein	CDR3 DNA
few	TRBV7-2	.	TRBJ2-7	CASSLRLRGVEQYF	TGTGCCAGCAGCTTAAGGTTGCGGGGTGTGGAGCAGTACTTC
.	TRBV5-1	TRBD2	TRBJ2-7	CASSLVVRTSGGSSYEQYF	TGCGCCAGCAGCTTGGTAGTAAGGACTAGCGGGGGCAGCTCCTACGAGCAGTACTTC
.	TRBV27	.	TRBJ2-3	CASSLLPTRIGTDTQYF	TGTGCCAGCAGTTTATTGCCGACAAGGATAGGCACAGATACGCAGTATTTT
many	TRBV5-1	.	TRBJ1-1	CASSLFDALNTEAFF	TGCGCCAGCAGCTTGTTCGACGCCTTAAACACTGAAGCTTTCTTT
many	TRBV10-3	.	TRBJ2-6	CAIPGQSSSSGANVLTF	TGTGCCATCCCAGGACAGTCCTCAAGCTCTGGGGCCAACGTCCTGACTTTC
many	TRBV2	.	TRBJ2-7	CASSEALGSEQYF	TGTGCCAGCAGTGAAGCCTTGGGTTCTGAGCAGTACTTC
.	TRBV20-1	.	TRBJ2-3	CSASAGYNTDTQYF	TGCAGTGCTAGTGCAGGATATAATACAGATACGCAGTATTTT
many	TRBV20-1	TRBD1	TRBJ2-7	CSASGTGSYEQYF	TGCAGTGCTAGTGGGACAGGGTCCTACGAGCAGTACTTC
few	TRBV29-1	.	TRBJ1-1	CSVVWQLNTEAFF	TGCAGCGTTGTTTGGCAGCTTAACACTGAAGCTTTCTTT
many	TRBV27	TRBD1	TRBJ1-4	CASSLSLRDRGREKLFF	TGTGCCAGCAGTTTATCTCTCCGGGACAGGGGACGGGAAAAACTGTTTTTT
few	TRBV3-1	.	TRBJ1-1	CASSQGALMNTEAFF	TGTGCCAGCAGCCAAGGGGCCCTCATGAACACTGAAGCTTTCTTT
many	TRBV2	.	TRBJ1-4	CASSEGIFNEKLFF	TGTGCCAGCAGTGAAGGGATTTTTAATGAAAAACTGTTTTTT
many	TRBV3-1	.	TRBJ2-5	CASSQVTETQYF	TGTGCCAGCAGCCAAGTTACGGAGACCCAGTACTTC
.	TRBV4-1	TRBD2	TRBJ2-5	CASSQGVAGGPQETQYF	TGCGCCAGCAGCCAAGGGGTAGCGGGGGGGCCTCAAGAGACCCAGTACTTC
many	TRBV2	.	TRBJ1-3	CASSEEPGAGNTIYF	TGTGCCAGCAGTGAAGAGCCGGGAGCTGGAAACACCATATATTTT
.	TRBV19	.	TRBJ1-5	CASSISLRSRSNQPQHF	TGTGCCAGTAGTATTTCCCTCCGGAGCCGGAGCAATCAGCCCCAGCATTTT
many	TRBV28	.	TRBJ2-5	CASSSRTIQETQYF	TGTGCCAGCAGTTCCCGGACTATCCAAGAGACCCAGTACTTC
many	TRBV28	.	TRBJ2-2	CASSSGLVGAGELFF	TGTGCCAGCAGTTCAGGACTCGTTGGGGCTGGGGAGCTGTTTTTT
few	TRBV6-5	.	TRBJ2-5	CASSYQQETQYF	TGTGCCAGCAGTTACCAGCAAGAGACCCAGTACTTC
.	TRBV20-1	TRBD2	TRBJ2-7	CSAGSGASGRGEQYF	TGCAGTGCTGGATCGGGGGCTAGCGGGAGAGGCGAGCAGTACTTC
few	TRBV27	.	TRBJ2-7	CASMPWGSHFGDGGEQYF	TGTGCCAGCATGCCCTGGGGGTCGCACTTCGGGGATGGGGGCGAGCAGTACTTC
many	TRBV12-3/TRBV12-4	TRBD2	TRBJ2-7	CASSFWSASGTYEQYF	TGTGCCAGCAGTTTCTGGTCCGCTAGCGGGACCTACGAGCAGTACTTC
many	TRBV11-2	.	TRBJ2-7	CASSPQGGPYEQYF	TGTGCCAGCAGCCCTCAGGGTGGTCCCTACGAGCAGTACTTC
.	TRBV20-1	.	TRBJ1-5	CSARDPGHGNQPQHF	TGCAGTGCTAGAGATCCGGGGCACGGCAATCAGCCCCAGCATTTT
few	TRBV19	.	TRBJ2-3	CASSIDPTARDTQYF	TGTGCCAGTAGTATAGATCCGACAGCTCGGGATACGCAGTATTTT
few	TRBV10-3	.	TRBJ2-6	CAISESSGANVLTF	TGTGCCATCAGTGAAAGCTCTGGGGCCAACGTCCTGACTTTC
.	TRBV18	.	TRBJ1-1	CASSPFSQGTEAFF	TGTGCCAGCTCACCATTTTCGCAGGGCACTGAAGCTTTCTTT
.	TRBV29-1	.	TRBJ1-2	CGGYSYGYTF	TGTGGGGGGTACAGCTATGGCTACACCTTC